This T cell receptor (beta chain) emerged from a study of blood T cell repertoires in COVID-19. Study as a whole: Material from acute and convalescent COVID-19 was sourced from the United States, Italy and Spain. PBMCs, B-cell-depleted T cells, or T cells provided the cDNA or gDNA that made up the material.

Germline CDR1 and CDR2: GTSNPN and SVGIG (reference sequence). The CDR3 sequence is 14 residues long. V dropped 0 bases and J dropped 7 bases, with 16 bases sitting between them. TCRdb's table, derived via immunoSEQ multiplex PCR, lists solely in-frame clones and lacks some. This sample carries about 87,000 clones, about 80% of them seen once, and the ten largest clones take 2% to 2.5%. The sequenced sample consisted of peripheral blood. This clonotype originated in a woman between 70 and 85 years old with acute or convalescent COVID-19. J is TRBJ2-7 and V is TRBV30; possible D gene TRBD1, 5 bases. Here the CDR3 DNA reads TGTGCCTGGAGTGTATTGGACATCCGCTGGGAGCAGTACTTC. Encoded protein: CAWSVLDIRWEQYF.